This TCR beta chain is from a study of T-cell memory formation after mild COVID-19. Germline CDR1 reads LNHNV; CDR2 reads YYDKDF (reference sequence). The CDR3 spans 17 residues. The J segment lost 1 base and the V segment lost 2 bases, leaving 8 bases of the junction unmatched. This clonotype has more than one count but fewer than ten. MiXCR, applied by TCRdb to the 5' RACE reads, yields one record per CDR3 protein. The sample gives 340,000 or so distinct CDR3 sequences, 10% to 15% of which show up once; 20% to 25% is in the top ten. The chain joins TRBV15 to TRBJ2-1, with 7 bases fitting TRBD1. The specimen sequenced was PBMCs or a T cell subset sorted from them (not recorded which). This clonotype originated in a man aged 18 to 35 who had mild COVID-19 (a few samples of this study predate the infection). Cell type and time point are not known. The DNA for the CDR3 is TGTGCCACCAGCAGAAGGACAGGATTAAATTCCTACAATGAGCAGTTCTTC. Protein product: CATSRRTGLNSYNEQFF.